The entry below describes one T cell receptor beta chain. Its antigen is currently unknown. This entry comes from a study of identical twins. Study results and limitations: Monozygotic twin pairs showed more out-of-frame TCR alpha sharing than models estimated.

Unique molecular identifiers were present on cDNA, and template switching added a universal primer site. Each CDR3 protein gets one entry after TCRdb re-called the 5' RACE reads with MiXCR. The table shows approximately 690,000 distinct CDR3 sequences, with 6% to 6.5% occurring only once. The V gene lost 0 bases and the J gene lost 7 bases, with 24 bases spanning the gap. The germline CDR1 and CDR2 sequences are LGHNA and YSLEER. This CDR3 is built from 18 residues. Sequenced: naive T cells sorted from blood. The chain links TRBV4-3 to TRBJ1-2; TRBD1 might be the D (6 bases). This clonotype was sampled from a man younger than 35 in good health. The CDR3 coding sequence is TGCGCCAGCAGCCAAGATCGGGTCAGGGGCTACTATGAAACTGGCTACACCTTC. Amino acid sequence: CASSQDRVRGYYETGYTF.